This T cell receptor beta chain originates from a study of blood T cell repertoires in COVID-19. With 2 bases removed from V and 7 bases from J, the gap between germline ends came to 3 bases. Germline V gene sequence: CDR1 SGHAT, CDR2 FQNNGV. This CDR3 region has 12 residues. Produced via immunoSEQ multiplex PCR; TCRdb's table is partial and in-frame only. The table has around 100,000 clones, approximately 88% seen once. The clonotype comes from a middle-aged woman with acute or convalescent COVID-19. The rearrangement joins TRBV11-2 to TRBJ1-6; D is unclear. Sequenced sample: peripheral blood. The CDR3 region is CASSLLNSPLHF. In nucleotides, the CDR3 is TGTGCCAGCAGCTTACTGAATTCACCCCTCCACTTT.